This T cell receptor beta chain derives from a study of blood T cells in healthy people across ages. It was with a sample-barcoded 5' primer and a J-beta primer mix that a second PCR of roughly 7 to 12 cycles was run. TCRdb used MiXCR to reprocess the 5' RACE reads, holding one entry per CDR3 protein. The data show 950,000 to 1,200,000 distinct CDR3 sequences, with roughly two fifths seen just once and roughly 13% held by the top ten. V lost 2 bases and J 5 bases, leaving 21 bases between the germline ends. The CDR3 totals 17 residues. Looked up from germline, CDR1 is MGHDK and CDR2 is SYGVNS. Sequencing used blood. The sequence was obtained from a man younger than 30 in good health. This chain connects TRBV25-1 to TRBJ1-2; weak D call: TRBD1 (5 bases). CDR3 sequence (DNA): TGTGCCAGCAGTGAAGGTGGGGGTCCAGAACTATATTATGGCTACACCTTC. This gives the protein CASSEGGGPELYYGYTF.